This T cell receptor (beta chain) was retrieved from a study of OX40 agonist ivuxolimab in advanced cancers. Turning to the study itself: Therapy given before enrollment (anti-PD-1, anti-PD-L1 or anti-CTLA-4) was allowed, and approximately 40% had some.

Clones were read by immunoSEQ multiplex PCR, and TCRdb kept only the in-frame ones, dropping some. The table includes about 40,000 clones, roughly 80% detected once. The CDR3 sequence is 19 residues long. V dropped 2 bases and J dropped 0; count of bases not matched to a gene: 14. Germline V CDR1 and CDR2: SGHTS, YDEGEE. The V and J genes are TRBV5-8 and TRBJ1-1; 9 bases agree with TRBD1. The clonotype was recovered from an adult with an advanced solid tumor such as melanoma, head and neck, liver or kidney cancer. This specimen consisted of CD4+ or CD8+ T cells sorted from blood, obtained in a trial of the OX40 agonist ivuxolimab. CDR3 in DNA: TGTGCCAGCAGCTTAGTAGAGGGACAGGGCTCCACGATGAACACTGAAGCTTTCTTT. This gives the protein CASSLVEGQGSTMNTEAFF.